The clone carrying this T cell receptor beta chain was seen only a few times. Its matching antigen is unknown. Patients picked for sequencing had shown CD8+CD57+ cell expansion detected by flow cytometry. Blood was sampled before the patients had received any therapy. This sample stems from a study of CD8+CD57+ T cells in acquired aplastic anemia. Overall study: Sorting CD4+ and CD8+ cells gave DNA averaging 3.2 ug.

CDR3 and TCR beta VDJ profiling relied on a genomic DNA template. MiXCR, run by TCRdb on the reads, gives a single entry per CDR3 protein. The sample includes about half a million distinct CDR3 sequences, approximately 33% of them seen just once. The study's findings and limits: Patients and controls turned out to have some 30 CD8+ CDR3 sequences in common.

This CDR3 region has 15 residues. CDR1 is SGHRS and CDR2 is YFSETQ in the germline V gene. V lost 4 bases and J 2 bases, leaving 15 bases between the germline ends. The genes are TRBV5-1 and TRBJ2-5; D may be TRBD1 or TRBD2 (6 bases each). Sequencing used sorted CD4+, CD8+, or CD8+CD57+ T cells (not recorded which) from PBMCs. The clonotype originates from a human donor with aplastic anemia. Written as DNA, the CDR3 is TGCGCCAGCAGCCCAGGGGCGGGGTTTCAAGAGACCCAGTACTTC. Translation: CASSPGAGFQETQYF.